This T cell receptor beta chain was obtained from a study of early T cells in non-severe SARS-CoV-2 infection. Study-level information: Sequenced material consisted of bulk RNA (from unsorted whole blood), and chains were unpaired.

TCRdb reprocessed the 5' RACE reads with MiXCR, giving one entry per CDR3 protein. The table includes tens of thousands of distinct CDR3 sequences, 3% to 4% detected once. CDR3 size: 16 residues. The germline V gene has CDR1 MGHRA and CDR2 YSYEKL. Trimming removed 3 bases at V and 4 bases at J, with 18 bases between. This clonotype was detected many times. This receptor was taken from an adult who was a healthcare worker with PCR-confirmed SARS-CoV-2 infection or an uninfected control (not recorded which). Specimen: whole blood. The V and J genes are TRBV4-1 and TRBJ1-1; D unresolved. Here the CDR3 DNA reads TGCGCCAGCAGCCAGTCAACGCCGGGCCCCGGCACTGAAGCTTTCTTT. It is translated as CASSQSTPGPGTEAFF.